This TCR beta chain is drawn from a study of cytomegalovirus exposure and HLA in healthy donors. Whole-study findings and limits: Reportedly, cytomegalovirus status was diagnosed with high sensitivity and specificity. It was approximately 150 TCR beta chains that were listed as cytomegalovirus-associated.

Details on this clone: Antigen: not known.

This CDR3 spans 15 amino acids. CDR1 is SNHLY and CDR2 is FYNNEI in the germline V gene. The ends lost 4 bases at V and 1 base at J; junction bases unmatched: 5. Profiling relied on immunoSEQ multiplex PCR, and the TCRdb table lists in-frame clones only, not all of them. The sample holds about 240,000 clones, 70% to 90% seen once. The source is a woman aged 25 to 45 in good health and CMV-seropositive. The chain is built from TRBV2 and TRBJ2-3; 7 bases are a match to TRBD2. The sample consisted of PBMCs. The CDR3 reads CASSAWGGGTDTQYF. The DNA of the CDR3 is TGTGCCAGCAGTGCCTGGGGAGGGGGCACAGATACGCAGTATTTT.